This T cell receptor (beta chain) was recorded in a study of T cell changes during pregnancy in multiple sclerosis. V gave up 8 bases and J gave up 5 bases; unmatched junction bases: 3. The CDR3 covers 11 residues. Germline V gene lookup returns CDR1 MDHEN and CDR2 SYDVKM. The repertoire was sequenced with immunoSEQ multiplex PCR; TCRdb's copy has only in-frame clones and lacks some. The sample gives tens of thousands of clones, less than 95% of which show up once; 0.52% is in the top ten. The starting material was CD4+ T cells from peripheral blood mononuclear cells, obtained in the third trimester of pregnancy. The sequence was obtained from a female donor with multiple sclerosis, enrolled in a pregnancy study. The chain couples TRBV28 to TRBJ2-7; 7 bases match TRBD2. As DNA, the CDR3 is TGTGCCAGCCGACTAGCCCACGAGCAGTACTTC. Amino acids: CASRLAHEQYF.